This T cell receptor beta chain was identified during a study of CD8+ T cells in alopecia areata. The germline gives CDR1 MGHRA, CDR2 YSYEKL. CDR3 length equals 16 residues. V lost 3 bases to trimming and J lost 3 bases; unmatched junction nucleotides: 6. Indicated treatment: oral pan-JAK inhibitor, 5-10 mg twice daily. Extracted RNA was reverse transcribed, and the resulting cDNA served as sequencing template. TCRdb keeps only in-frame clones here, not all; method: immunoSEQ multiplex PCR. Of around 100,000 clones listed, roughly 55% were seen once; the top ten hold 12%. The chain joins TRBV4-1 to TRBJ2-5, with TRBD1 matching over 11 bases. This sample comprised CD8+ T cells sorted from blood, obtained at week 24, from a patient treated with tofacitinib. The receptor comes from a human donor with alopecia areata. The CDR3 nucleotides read TGCGCCAGCAGCCACGTTCCGGGACAGGGGGAAGAGACCCAGTACTTC. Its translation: CASSHVPGQGEETQYF.